This T cell receptor (beta chain) was identified in a study of type 1 and type 2 diabetes patients. Overall study context: T cells were magnetically sorted from PBMCs as CD4+ or CD8+ subsets. The whole study generated approximately 19 million paired-end reads.

V dropped 2 bases and J dropped 6; count of bases not matched to a gene: 6. The germline V gene has CDR1 LNHNV and CDR2 YYDKDF (reference sequence). CDR3 length: 14 residues. Whole-study results and caveats: Type 2 diabetes and control V and J usage correlated highly, around 0.97.

Genomic DNA was the PCR template. The TCR beta CDR3 region was amplified using 30 forward and 13 reverse primers. Via MiXCR, TCRdb re-called the multiplex PCR reads, giving one row per CDR3 protein. The data contain 270,000 or so distinct CDR3 sequences, roughly 48% of them singletons. Diabetic patients met standard criteria for type 1 or type 2 diabetes. Details on this clonotype: Its matching antigen is unknown.

The genes are TRBV15 and TRBJ1-1, with 7 bases aligning to TRBD1. This receptor was obtained from a young man with type 2 diabetes. Source material: peripheral blood mononuclear cells (PBMCs). The CDR3 loop is CATSRLAGGAEAFF. The CDR3 bases are TGTGCCACCAGCAGATTAGCAGGGGGAGCTGAAGCTTTCTTT.